The present entry profiles one TCR beta chain with its context. This entry is derived from a study of identifying expanded T cells in peripheral blood. TCRdb's table, derived via immunoSEQ multiplex PCR, lists solely in-frame clones and lacks some. This table has fewer than 85,000 clones, roughly four fifths appearing once. The sample taken for sequencing was blood. This receptor was taken from a person between 18 and 75 years old in good health.

The CDR3 nucleotides read TGTGCCAGCAGCCCCGGGAGGGTGTCAGATACGCAGTATTTT. Translating gives CASSPGRVSDTQYF. The rearrangement joins TRBV11-3 to TRBJ2-3; TRBD2 aligns across 8 bases. Per the germline V gene, CDR1 is SGHNT and CDR2 is YENEEA. The junction had 5 bases not matched to a gene; V was cut back by 5 bases and J by 4 bases. The CDR3 length is 14 residues.